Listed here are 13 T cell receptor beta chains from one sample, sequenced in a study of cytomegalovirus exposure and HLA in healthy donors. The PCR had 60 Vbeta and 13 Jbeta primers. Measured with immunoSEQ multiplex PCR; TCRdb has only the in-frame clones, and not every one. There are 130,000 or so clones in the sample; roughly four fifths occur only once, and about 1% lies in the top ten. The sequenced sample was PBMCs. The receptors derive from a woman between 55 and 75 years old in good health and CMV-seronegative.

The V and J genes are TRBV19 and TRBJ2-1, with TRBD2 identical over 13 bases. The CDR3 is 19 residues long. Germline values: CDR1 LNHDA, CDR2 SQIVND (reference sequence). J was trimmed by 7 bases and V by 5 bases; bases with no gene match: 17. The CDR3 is CASSPLTSGRDPLGNEQFF. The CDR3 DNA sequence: TGTGCCAGTAGTCCGCTTACTAGCGGGAGGGATCCTTTAGGGAATGAGCAGTTCTTC.

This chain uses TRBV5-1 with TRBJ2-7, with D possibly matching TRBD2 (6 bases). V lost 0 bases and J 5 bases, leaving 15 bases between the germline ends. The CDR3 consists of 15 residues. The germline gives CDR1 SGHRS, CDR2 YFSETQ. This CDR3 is CASSLATGGYDEQYF. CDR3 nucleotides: TGCGCCAGCAGCTTGGCCACTGGAGGGTACGACGAGCAGTACTTC. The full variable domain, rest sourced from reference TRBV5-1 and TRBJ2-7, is KAGVTQTPRYLIKTRGQQVTLSCSPISGHRSVSWYQQTPGQGLQFLFEYFSETQRNKGNFPGRFSGRQFSNSRSEMNVSTLELGDSALYLCASSLATGGYDEQYFGPGTRLTVT.

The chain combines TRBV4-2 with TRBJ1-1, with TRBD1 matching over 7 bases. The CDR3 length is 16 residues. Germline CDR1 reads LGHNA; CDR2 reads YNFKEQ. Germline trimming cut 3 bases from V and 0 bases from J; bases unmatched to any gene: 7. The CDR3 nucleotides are TGTGCCAGCAGCCATGACAGGGTGGGGATGAACACTGAAGCTTTCTTT. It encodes CASSHDRVGMNTEAFF.

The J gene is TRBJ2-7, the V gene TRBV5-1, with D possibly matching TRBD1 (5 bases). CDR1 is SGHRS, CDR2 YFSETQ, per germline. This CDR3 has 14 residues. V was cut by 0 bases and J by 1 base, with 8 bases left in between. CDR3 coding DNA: TGCGCCAGCAGCTTGGGTTCAGGGTCCTACGAGCAGTACTTC. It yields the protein CASSLGSGSYEQYF.

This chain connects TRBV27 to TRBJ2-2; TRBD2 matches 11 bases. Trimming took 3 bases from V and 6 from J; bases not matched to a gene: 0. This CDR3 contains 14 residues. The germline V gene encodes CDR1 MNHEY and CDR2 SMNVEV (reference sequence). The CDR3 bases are TGTGCCAGCAGTTTTAGCGGGAGGGCCGGGGAGCTGTTTTTT. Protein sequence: CASSFSGRAGELFF.

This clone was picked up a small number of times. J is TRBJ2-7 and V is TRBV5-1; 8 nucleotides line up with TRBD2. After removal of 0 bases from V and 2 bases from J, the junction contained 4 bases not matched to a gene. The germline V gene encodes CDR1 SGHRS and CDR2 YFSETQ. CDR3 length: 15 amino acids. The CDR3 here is CASSLGPGGTYEQYF. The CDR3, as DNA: TGCGCCAGCAGCTTGGGACCGGGAGGGACCTACGAGCAGTACTTC.

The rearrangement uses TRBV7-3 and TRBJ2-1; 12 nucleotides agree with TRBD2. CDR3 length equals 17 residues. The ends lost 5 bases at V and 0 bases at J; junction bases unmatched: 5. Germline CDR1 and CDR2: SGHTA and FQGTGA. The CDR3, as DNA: TGTGCCAGCAGCCCCGGACTAGCGGGGACCTCCTACAATGAGCAGTTCTTC. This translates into CASSPGLAGTSYNEQFF.

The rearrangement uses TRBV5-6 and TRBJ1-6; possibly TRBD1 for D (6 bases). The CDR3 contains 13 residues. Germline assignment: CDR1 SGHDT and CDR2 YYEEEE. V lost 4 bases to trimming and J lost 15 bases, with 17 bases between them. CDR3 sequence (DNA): TGTGCCAGCAGCGTTAGTCACAGGGTTTTCCTCCACTTT. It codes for CASSVSHRVFLHF.

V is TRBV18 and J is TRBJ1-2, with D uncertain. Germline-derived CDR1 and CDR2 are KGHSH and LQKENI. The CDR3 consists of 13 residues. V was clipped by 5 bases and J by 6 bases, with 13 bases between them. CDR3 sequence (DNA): TGTGCCAGCTCATTGTCAGCGGGAGATGGCTACACCTTC. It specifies CASSLSAGDGYTF.

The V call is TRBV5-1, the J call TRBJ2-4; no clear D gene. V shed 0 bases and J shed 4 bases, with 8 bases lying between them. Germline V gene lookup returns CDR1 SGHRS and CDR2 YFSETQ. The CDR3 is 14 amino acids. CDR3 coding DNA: TGCGCCAGCAGCTTGGGGCTAGATAAAAACATTCAGTACTTC. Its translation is CASSLGLDKNIQYF.

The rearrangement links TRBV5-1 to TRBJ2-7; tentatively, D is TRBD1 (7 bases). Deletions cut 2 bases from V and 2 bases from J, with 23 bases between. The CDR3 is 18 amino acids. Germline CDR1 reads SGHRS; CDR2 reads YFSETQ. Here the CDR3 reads CASSFSAGGRKIPYEQYF. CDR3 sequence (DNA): TGCGCCAGCAGCTTTTCGGCAGGGGGGCGGAAAATTCCCTACGAGCAGTACTTC. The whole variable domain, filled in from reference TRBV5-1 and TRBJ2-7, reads KAGVTQTPRYLIKTRGQQVTLSCSPISGHRSVSWYQQTPGQGLQFLFEYFSETQRNKGNFPGRFSGRQFSNSRSEMNVSTLELGDSALYLCASSFSAGGRKIPYEQYFGPGTRLTVT.

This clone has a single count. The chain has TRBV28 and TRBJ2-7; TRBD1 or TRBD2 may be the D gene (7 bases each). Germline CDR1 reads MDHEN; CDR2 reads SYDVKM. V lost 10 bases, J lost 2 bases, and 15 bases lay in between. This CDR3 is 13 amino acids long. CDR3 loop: CATRGGFAYEQYF. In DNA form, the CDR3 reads TGTGCCACCAGGGGGGGGTTCGCCTACGAGCAGTACTTC.

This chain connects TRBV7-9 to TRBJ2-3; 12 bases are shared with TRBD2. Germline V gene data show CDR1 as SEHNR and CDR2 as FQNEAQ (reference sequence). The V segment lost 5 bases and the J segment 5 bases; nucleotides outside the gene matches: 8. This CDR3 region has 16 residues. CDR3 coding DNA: TGTGCCAGCAGCGGCCTAGCGGGAGGGAGACGAGATACGCAGTATTTT. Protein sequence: CASSGLAGGRRDTQYF.